This TCR beta chain was identified in a study of blood T cell repertoires in COVID-19. This CDR3 contains 14 residues. In germline, CDR1 is SEHNR, CDR2 FQNEAQ (reference sequence). J gave up 6 bases and V 4 bases, and 5 bases lay outside the gene matches. Assay: immunoSEQ multiplex PCR; the TCRdb copy retains only in-frame clones and omits some. The sample has 200,000 to 250,000 clones, around 80% seen once. Sequenced material: peripheral blood. This clonotype was sampled from an older woman who had recovered from COVID-19. The chain recombines TRBV7-9 with TRBJ2-7; 11 positions agree with TRBD1. This CDR3 reads CASSSIGTGGEQYF. The CDR3, as DNA: TGTGCCAGCAGCTCCATAGGGACAGGGGGCGAGCAGTACTTC.